This is a list of T cell receptor beta chains from one sample in a study of blood T cell repertoires in COVID-19. Some clones are missing from TCRdb's copy, which holds only in-frame ones; the method was immunoSEQ multiplex PCR. The profile shows approximately 240,000 clones, 87% of them singletons. The sequencing input was PBMCs or T cells enriched from blood (not recorded which). The receptors originated from a young woman with acute COVID-19. Each CDR3 is given with its conserved first and last residue. A D gene is named only where the DNA matches it firmly. Size values are once, few and many counts, or a class for expanded clones, and some rows have none.

size | J | V | D | DNA | CDR3
- | TRBJ2-1 | TRBV19 | TRBD2 | TGTGCCAGTAGCCGGACTAGCGGGAGGGTTAGCGCCAATGAGCAGTTCTTC | CASSRTSGRVSANEQFF
- | TRBJ1-2 | TRBV23-1 | - | TGCGCCAGCAGTCAAATACGGTCAACAGTCTACTATGGCTACACCTTC | CASSQIRSTVYYGYTF
- | TRBJ1-4 | TRBV4-3 | - | TGCGCCAGCAGCTGGACATGGGCCTATCGGGAAAAACTGTTTTTT | CASSWTWAYREKLFF
- | TRBJ2-5 | TRBV19 | - | TGTGCCAGTAGTATAGGAGGGGGGGCAGAGACCCAGTACTTC | CASSIGGGAETQYF
- | TRBJ2-5 | TRBV4-1 | TRBD2 | TGCGCCAGCAGCCAAGAGGGGACTAGTCAAGAGACCCAGTACTTC | CASSQEGTSQETQYF
- | TRBJ1-6 | TRBV7-2 | TRBD1 | TGTGCCAGCAGCTCGGGACAGGGTAATTCACCCCTCCACTTT | CASSSGQGNSPLHF
many | TRBJ2-5 | TRBV19 | TRBD2 | TGTGCCACTGCCAACCTAGCGGAGGGAACTGGGGAGACCCAGTACTTC | CATANLAEGTGETQYF
- | TRBJ1-2 | TRBV7-9 | - | TGTGCCAGCAGCTTACCGGGAAACTATGGCTACACCTTC | CASSLPGNYGYTF
few | TRBJ2-2 | TRBV20-1 | - | TGCAGTGCTAGTCAGCCCGGGCAGGGGACCGGGGAGCTGTTTTTT | CSASQPGQGTGELFF
- | TRBJ2-7 | TRBV28 | - | TGTGCCAGCAGTTTTAATTACGAGCAGTACTTC | CASSFNYEQYF
- | TRBJ1-5 | TRBV9 | TRBD1 | TGTGCCAGCGGGACAGGGGACCAGCCCCAGCATTTT | CASGTGDQPQHF
- | TRBJ1-5 | TRBV9 | - | TGTGCCAGCAGCTCGAGAACAGGGACAAGCAATCAGCCCCAGCATTTT | CASSSRTGTSNQPQHF
- | TRBJ2-1 | TRBV3-1/TRBV3-2 | TRBD1 | TGTGCCAGCAGCCAGACAGGGGGCCTCCCTCCCGCTGAGCAGTTCTTC | CASSQTGGLPPAEQFF
- | TRBJ2-3 | TRBV27 | - | TGTGCCAGCAGTTTACTTCCCGTTGATACGCAGTATTTT | CASSLLPVDTQYF
- | TRBJ2-1 | TRBV18 | TRBD2 | TGTGCCAGCTCACCACCGACTAGCGGAGGGGGGAATGAGCAGTTCTTC | CASSPPTSGGGNEQFF
- | TRBJ1-6 | TRBV5-5 | TRBD1 | TGTGCCAGCAGCCTACATGGACAGGACGCTAATTCACCCCTCCACTTT | CASSLHGQDANSPLHF
- | TRBJ2-2 | TRBV19 | TRBD2 | TGTGCCAGTAGTATAGGGGGTAGCGGGAGTGCCGGGGAGCTGTTTTTT | CASSIGGSGSAGELFF
- | TRBJ2-2 | TRBV6-5 | TRBD2 | TGTGCCAGCAGTTACTCTGCTAGCGGGAGGACCGGGGAGCTGTTTTTT | CASSYSASGRTGELFF
- | TRBJ2-7 | TRBV6-2/TRBV6-3 | - | TGTGCCAGCAGTTACTCGCCGGACTGGAACTCCTACGAGCAGTACTTC | CASSYSPDWNSYEQYF
- | TRBJ2-7 | TRBV27 | TRBD1 | TGTGCCAGCAGTTTTGGGACAGGGTCGACCTACGAGCAGTACTTC | CASSFGTGSTYEQYF
- | TRBJ1-1 | TRBV7-9 | TRBD1 | TGTGCCAGCAGCTTAGTAGGGGGACAGGGGGCTGAAGCTTTCTTT | CASSLVGGQGAEAFF
- | TRBJ1-2 | TRBV3-1/TRBV3-2 | - | TGTGCCAGCAGCCAAGAGGGGGGGGTTGGCTACACCTTC | CASSQEGGVGYTF
- | TRBJ1-3 | TRBV3-1/TRBV3-2 | - | TGTGCCAGCAGCCAAGAAGTTGGAGGCCTTAACTCTGGAAACACCATATATTTT | CASSQEVGGLNSGNTIYF
few | TRBJ1-1 | TRBV5-1 | - | TGCGCCAGCAGCTTGGCCCCAACAGGGATGAACACTGAAGCTTTCTTT | CASSLAPTGMNTEAFF
- | TRBJ1-5 | TRBV2 | - | TGTGCCAGCAGTGAAGCGCTTAGCGGGACGCTATATAGCAATCAGCCCCAGCATTTT | CASSEALSGTLYSNQPQHF
- | TRBJ2-2 | TRBV18 | - | TGTGCCAGCTCCCTAGTGGGCAGACGAGGGTTCACCGGGGAGCTGTTTTTT | CASSLVGRRGFTGELFF
- | TRBJ1-1 | TRBV30 | - | TGTGCCTGGAGTTATTCGAGGAACACTGAAGCTTTCTTT | CAWSYSRNTEAFF
- | TRBJ2-7 | TRBV7-2 | - | TGTGCCAGCAGCGCAGGACTAAGGAGCTCCTACGAGCAGTACTTC | CASSAGLRSSYEQYF
- | TRBJ1-1 | TRBV10-3 | TRBD1 | TGTGCCATCAGTGAGCCGAACAGGGGTACCACTGAAGCTTTCTTT | CAISEPNRGTTEAFF
- | TRBJ1-1 | TRBV27 | - | TGTGCCAGCATCATGCGAGGGCGGGTGAACACTGAAGCTTTCTTT | CASIMRGRVNTEAFF
- | TRBJ1-6 | TRBV4-1 | - | TGCGCCAGCAGCCAAGATTTGGGCAGTAACAATTCACCCCTCCACTTT | CASSQDLGSNNSPLHF
- | TRBJ1-2 | TRBV27 | - | TGTGCCAGCAGTTTACAGGGTGGCTACACCTTC | CASSLQGGYTF
- | TRBJ2-3 | TRBV7-9 | TRBD2 | TGTGCCAGCAGCTTGCTAGCGGGGGGGTTCGCAGATACGCAGTATTTT | CASSLLAGGFADTQYF
once | TRBJ2-1 | TRBV28 | - | TGTGCCAGCAGTTCCCCCATCACCGGTTCGCCGAGCTCCTACAATGAGCAGTTCTTC | CASSSPITGSPSSYNEQFF
- | TRBJ1-2 | TRBV6-5 | - | TGTGCCAGCAGGCGACAGGAGTATGGCTACACCTTC | CASRRQEYGYTF
- | TRBJ2-7 | TRBV5-5 | TRBD1 | TGTGCCAGCAGCCCCGGGACAGGGGTTTCCGAGCAGTACTTC | CASSPGTGVSEQYF
- | TRBJ2-5 | TRBV28 | - | TGTGCCAGCGGGGCGGGGCAAGAGACCCAGTACTTC | CASGAGQETQYF
- | TRBJ2-1 | TRBV7-3 | TRBD2 | TGTGCCAGCAGCCTGAGCGGGGGGCCGAGCTCCTACAATGAGCAGTTCTTC | CASSLSGGPSSYNEQFF
- | TRBJ2-1 | TRBV5-8 | TRBD2 | TGTGCCAGCAGCGGACCTCCGGGACTAACCTACAATGAGCAGTTCTTC | CASSGPPGLTYNEQFF
- | TRBJ2-3 | TRBV3-1/TRBV3-2 | - | TGTGCCAGCAGCCAACGGAGAGGCCACAGCACAGATACGCAGTATTTT | CASSQRRGHSTDTQYF
- | TRBJ2-5 | TRBV6-5 | TRBD1 | TGTGCCACCAGAGGGGGCGGAGAGACCCAGTACTTC | CATRGGGETQYF
- | TRBJ2-2 | TRBV6-5 | - | TGTGCCAGCAGTTACTGGAGTAGCGGCGCCGGGGAGCTGTTTTTT | CASSYWSSGAGELFF
- | TRBJ2-4 | TRBV28 | - | TGTGCCAGCAGCCCGACAGGAAACATTCAGTACTTC | CASSPTGNIQYF
- | TRBJ2-7 | TRBV5-4 | TRBD1 | TGTGCCAGCAGCGCCGGGACAGGTACCTACGAGCAGTACTTC | CASSAGTGTYEQYF
once | TRBJ2-3 | TRBV28 | - | TGTGCCAGCAGTTTTTCCGGTAGCCGCACAGATACGCAGTATTTT | CASSFSGSRTDTQYF
- | TRBJ2-2 | TRBV11-3 | - | TGTGCCAGCAGCTTGGGGCAGAACACCGGGGAGCTGTTTTTT | CASSLGQNTGELFF
- | TRBJ1-2 | TRBV16 | - | TGTGCCAGCAGCCAATCGGGGGCAGGCGACGGCTACACCTTC | CASSQSGAGDGYTF
- | TRBJ2-1 | TRBV12-3/TRBV12-4 | - | TGTGCCAGCCGTCGCAGTGGCGAGCAGTTCTTC | CASRRSGEQFF
- | TRBJ1-5 | TRBV5-1 | - | TGCGCCAGCAGCTCAGGTGAAATCAATCAGCCCCAGCATTTT | CASSSGEINQPQHF
- | TRBJ1-2 | TRBV15 | - | TGTGCCACCAGCAGAGATCCAGGGGACAAGGGTGGCTACACCTTC | CATSRDPGDKGGYTF
- | TRBJ1-2 | TRBV28 | - | TGTGCCAGCAGTTTCACAATCCCTTATGGCTACACCTTC | CASSFTIPYGYTF
- | TRBJ2-7 | TRBV7-9 | - | TGTGCCAGCAGCTTAGAAGGCAGGGCCTACGAGCAGTACTTC | CASSLEGRAYEQYF
- | TRBJ1-5 | TRBV10-3 | TRBD1 | TGTGCCATCAGCAAGGGGGCAGTAAGCAATCAGCCCCAGCATTTT | CAISKGAVSNQPQHF
- | TRBJ1-4 | TRBV28 | TRBD1 | TGTGCCAGCAGGGGGACAGGGGCATGGTATAATGAAAAACTGTTTTTT | CASRGTGAWYNEKLFF
- | TRBJ2-7 | TRBV2 | TRBD2 | TGTGCCAGCCTCGTAGCGGGGGGCCCAAGGAGCTACGAGCAGTACTTC | CASLVAGGPRSYEQYF
once | TRBJ2-2 | TRBV10-3 | TRBD2 | TGTGCCATCAGTGCTAGCGGGCCCGCGAACACCGGGGAGCTGTTTTTT | CAISASGPANTGELFF
- | TRBJ2-2 | TRBV28 | TRBD2 | TGTGCCAGCAGTTTGAGGGGGCTAGCGGGGATGGCGAACACCGGGGAGCTGTTTTTT | CASSLRGLAGMANTGELFF
- | TRBJ1-1 | TRBV6-5 | TRBD1 | TGTGCCAGCAGAAGGACCGGGACAGTGAACACTGAAGCTTTCTTT | CASRRTGTVNTEAFF
- | TRBJ1-3 | TRBV10-3 | - | TGTGCCATCAGTGAGGCAGGTTCTGGAAACACCATATATTTT | CAISEAGSGNTIYF